These T cell receptor beta chains were read from a single sample in a study of cytomegalovirus exposure and HLA in healthy donors. Assay: immunoSEQ multiplex PCR; the TCRdb copy retains only in-frame clones and omits some. The sample carries 250,000 to 350,000 clones, more than 80% recorded once. The sequencing input was PBMCs. These TCRs come from a man aged 35 to 55 in good health and CMV-seropositive. Both conserved end residues are part of each CDR3. A D gene is named only where the DNA matches it firmly. Clone size, where shown, is once, few, many, or a class for clones that have expanded.

-	TRBV11-1	-	TRBJ2-7	CASSLAQGGTHEQYF	TGTGCCAGCAGCTTAGCCCAGGGGGGTACCCACGAGCAGTACTTC
-	TRBV28	TRBD1	TRBJ2-7	CASSLVGQNYEQYF	TGTGCCAGCAGTTTGGTGGGACAGAACTACGAGCAGTACTTC
-	TRBV5-1	TRBD2	TRBJ2-1	CASSLTSGIAEQFF	TGCGCCAGCAGCTTAACTAGCGGGATAGCTGAGCAGTTCTTC
-	TRBV11-2	-	TRBJ2-5	CASTRAAYQETQYF	TGTGCCAGCACCAGGGCTGCGTACCAAGAGACCCAGTACTTC
once	TRBV28	TRBD1	TRBJ2-7	CASTPPGTGSHEQYF	TGTGCCAGCACTCCTCCGGGGACAGGGTCCCACGAGCAGTACTTC
-	TRBV7-9	-	TRBJ2-2	CASSAPPGVYDTGELFF	TGTGCCAGCAGCGCCCCCCCCGGGGTTTACGACACCGGGGAGCTGTTTTTT
-	TRBV28	-	TRBJ1-2	CASSLAGFGYTF	TGTGCCAGCAGTTTGGCCGGGTTCGGCTACACCTTC
once	TRBV7-2	TRBD2	TRBJ2-7	CASSTQAGVSSEQYF	TGTGCCAGCAGCACCCAAGCGGGAGTTTCTTCCGAGCAGTACTTC
-	TRBV27	TRBD2	TRBJ2-3	CASSPPGLAGPTDTQYF	TGTGCCAGCAGTCCCCCGGGACTAGCGGGTCCCACAGATACGCAGTATTTT
-	TRBV19	TRBD1	TRBJ2-7	CASSIGAGGPYEQYF	TGTGCCAGTAGTATCGGGGCAGGGGGTCCCTACGAGCAGTACTTC
-	TRBV14	TRBD2	TRBJ2-1	CASSQDMGLSYNEQFF	TGTGCCAGCAGCCAAGATATGGGACTATCGTACAATGAGCAGTTCTTC
-	TRBV10-3	-	TRBJ2-7	CAISESSQGFYEQYF	TGTGCCATCAGTGAGTCATCGCAGGGGTTCTACGAGCAGTACTTC
-	TRBV6-5	TRBD1	TRBJ2-2	CASSYQAGTAGGELFF	TGTGCCAGCAGTTACCAAGCCGGGACAGCAGGCGGGGAGCTGTTTTTT
-	TRBV5-1	-	TRBJ2-1	CASSSTPDNGPYNEQFF	TGCGCCAGCAGCTCCACACCCGACAACGGCCCCTACAATGAGCAGTTCTTC
-	TRBV13	-	TRBJ1-1	CASSLLAVMNTEAFF	TGTGCCAGCAGCTTACTAGCGGTAATGAACACTGAAGCTTTCTTT
-	TRBV7-9	-	TRBJ1-5	CASSLADNWLHF	TGTGCCAGCAGCTTAGCGGACAATTGGCTGCATTTT
-	TRBV2	-	TRBJ2-2	CASSGGQGLLRLNTGELFF	TGTGCCAGCAGTGGTGGACAGGGACTACTTCGACTAAACACCGGGGAGCTGTTTTTT
-	TRBV18	TRBD1	TRBJ2-7	CASSPGQDYEQYF	TGTGCCAGCTCCCCAGGACAGGACTACGAGCAGTACTTC
-	TRBV2	TRBD1	TRBJ1-2	CASRRTGYGYTF	TGTGCCAGCAGGAGGACAGGGTATGGCTACACCTTC
-	TRBV5-1	TRBD1	TRBJ1-2	CASSLDAGGDGYGYTF	TGCGCCAGCAGCTTGGATGCAGGGGGCGACGGCTATGGCTACACCTTC
-	TRBV6-5	-	TRBJ1-5	CASRRGGDQPQHF	TGTGCCAGCAGGCGGGGGGGCGATCAGCCCCAGCATTTT
-	TRBV4-3	-	TRBJ1-1	CASSQAGLETEAFF	TGCGCCAGCAGCCAAGCAGGGTTAGAAACCGAAGCTTTCTTT
-	TRBV6-5	TRBD2	TRBJ2-7	CATYALAGGEQYF	TGTGCCACCTACGCACTAGCGGGAGGCGAGCAGTACTTC
-	TRBV7-8	TRBD1	TRBJ2-7	CASSRTGTGGHEQYF	TGTGCCAGCAGCCGGACCGGGACAGGGGGACACGAGCAGTACTTC
once	TRBV27	TRBD2	TRBJ2-7	CASSAGLPGLAGGSSYEQYF	TGTGCCAGCAGCGCCGGCCTTCCGGGACTAGCGGGAGGAAGCTCCTACGAGCAGTACTTC
-	TRBV18	-	TRBJ1-1	CASSPRRQDTEAFF	TGTGCCAGCTCACCACGGAGACAGGACACTGAAGCTTTCTTT
-	TRBV5-1	TRBD2	TRBJ2-7	CASSSGLAGGHEQYF	TGCGCCAGCAGCTCAGGACTAGCGGGAGGCCACGAGCAGTACTTC
-	TRBV5-4	TRBD2	TRBJ2-1	CASSLGLAGGGRSEQFF	TGTGCCAGCAGCTTGGGACTAGCGGGAGGCGGACGCAGTGAGCAGTTCTTC
-	TRBV18	-	TRBJ2-7	CASSGGAEQYF	TGTGCCAGCTCAGGGGGGGCCGAGCAGTACTTC
few	TRBV5-4	TRBD1	TRBJ1-4	CASSKGQMNEKLFF	TGTGCCAGCAGCAAGGGACAGATGAATGAAAAACTGTTTTTT
-	TRBV18	TRBD1	TRBJ2-5	CASSPPSGQQETQYF	TGTGCCAGCTCACCACCGTCGGGACAGCAAGAGACCCAGTACTTC
-	TRBV7-3	TRBD2	TRBJ2-1	CASSPGLAGVSEQFF	TGTGCCAGCAGCCCGGGACTAGCGGGAGTTAGTGAGCAGTTCTTC
-	TRBV10-1	TRBD2	TRBJ2-2	CASSSPGLGVGELFF	TGCGCCAGCAGTTCACCGGGACTAGGGGTCGGGGAGCTGTTTTTT
-	TRBV9	TRBD2	TRBJ2-3	CASSPNLSGRTDTQYF	TGTGCCAGCAGCCCCAACCTTAGCGGGAGAACAGATACGCAGTATTTT
once	TRBV14	TRBD1	TRBJ2-1	CASSQIVGQGTNEQFF	TGTGCCAGCAGCCAAATCGTGGGACAGGGCACCAATGAGCAGTTCTTC
-	TRBV2	TRBD1	TRBJ1-4	CASSDPQGAGEKLFF	TGTGCCAGCAGTGACCCACAGGGGGCGGGTGAAAAACTGTTTTTT
-	TRBV5-6	-	TRBJ1-1	CATSTHLNTEAFF	TGTGCCACCTCGACTCATTTGAACACTGAAGCTTTCTTT
-	TRBV7-9	TRBD2	TRBJ2-1	CSSRPLAGAWNEQFF	TGTTCCAGCAGACCACTAGCGGGAGCATGGAATGAGCAGTTCTTC
once	TRBV29-1	TRBD1	TRBJ1-2	CSVEAWDRVDGHTF	TGCAGCGTTGAAGCATGGGACAGGGTCGATGGCCACACCTTC
-	TRBV7-9	TRBD1	TRBJ2-7	CASSLGQGRLYEQYF	TGTGCCAGCAGCCTTGGACAGGGGAGGCTCTACGAGCAGTACTTC
once	TRBV7-9	-	TRBJ2-2	CAVRSTGSRLGPPGELFF	TGTGCCGTACGTTCAACCGGTTCTAGACTAGGTCCCCCCGGGGAGCTGTTTTTT
-	TRBV10-2	-	TRBJ1-2	CASSVRPNRGYGYTF	TGCGCCAGCAGTGTAAGGCCCAATAGGGGCTATGGCTACACCTTC
-	TRBV28	-	TRBJ1-1	CASSPPDRNTEAFF	TGTGCCAGCAGTCCGCCGGACAGGAACACTGAAGCTTTCTTT
-	TRBV2	TRBD2	TRBJ2-3	CASRTVLAVTDTQYF	TGTGCCAGCAGGACCGTCCTAGCGGTGACAGATACGCAGTATTTT
-	TRBV29-1	-	TRBJ2-3	CSSHGVTTSTDTQYF	TGCAGCTCACACGGGGTAACAACTAGCACAGATACGCAGTATTTT
-	TRBV9	-	TRBJ1-2	CASSPREVRVGNGYTF	TGTGCCAGCAGCCCGAGGGAAGTACGGGTGGGAAATGGCTACACCTTC
-	TRBV6-5	TRBD2	TRBJ2-7	CASSGLANTYEQYF	TGTGCCAGCAGTGGACTAGCGAATACCTACGAGCAGTACTTC
-	TRBV19	-	TRBJ1-2	CASSIAPEGNYGYTF	TGTGCCAGTAGTATCGCCCCGGAGGGTAACTATGGCTACACCTTC
-	TRBV7-9	TRBD2	TRBJ2-7	CASSLARGLGGTSYEQYF	TGTGCCAGCAGCTTAGCACGGGGGTTGGGGGGGACTAGCTACGAGCAGTACTTC